The source of this TCR beta chain is a study of T cells in Graves' hyperthyroidism and ophthalmopathy. Study details: The blood sample was taken at first diagnosis, before treatment began.

The germline V gene encodes CDR1 LNHDA and CDR2 SQIVND (reference sequence). J was trimmed by 8 bases and V by 6 bases; bases with no gene match: 16. The CDR3 spans 18 residues. TCR beta CDR3 regions were amplified from RNA. RT-PCR in the first round (using the HTBI primer set) targeted the TCR CDR3. Using its own MiXCR run on the multiplex PCR reads, TCRdb lists one record per CDR3 protein. This table holds 600,000 or so distinct CDR3 sequences, 15% to 20% found once. Study results and caveats: Most clonotypes that expanded in the thyroid above 0.001 also showed up in blood. Before onset, by a median of 6.5 months, the model predicted ophthalmopathy.

The hyperthyroidism patients had all been newly diagnosed, and their disease duration was under 2 months. Their ages ranged from 18 to 65 years. Turning to this clonotype: Antigen specificity is unknown.

The chain uses TRBV19 and TRBJ2-1, with 13 bases lining up with TRBD2. What was sequenced was blood. This TCR came from a woman younger than 45 with Graves' hyperthyroidism. The chain's CDR3 is CASSPAGLAGIDGDEQFF. In DNA, the CDR3 is TGTGCCAGTAGCCCGGCGGGACTAGCGGGAATTGACGGGGATGAGCAGTTCTTC. Based on the CDR3 plus reference TRBV19 and TRBJ2-1, the full variable domain is DGGITQSPKYLFRKEGQNVTLSCEQNLNHDAMYWYRQDPGQGLRLIYYSQIVNDFQKGDIAEGYSVSREKKESFPLTVTSAQKNPTAFYLCASSPAGLAGIDGDEQFFGPGTRLTVL.